A single sample gave rise to the 6 T cell receptor beta chains below, sequenced in a study of T cell repertoires in cytomegalovirus infection. TCRdb independently ran MiXCR on the reads; one entry per CDR3 protein. Found here are about 320,000 distinct CDR3 sequences, over 7.5% of them singletons; the top ten hold 3.5% to 4.5%. The sequencing input was PBMCs. Source of these receptors: a human donor in good health (CMV status not recorded). Some clones in this sample may be carry-over from other donors' samples.

This clonotype was seen at least ten times. The V gene is TRBV6-1, the J gene TRBJ1-2, with D unclear. CDR3 length: 11 amino acids. V gave up 6 bases and J gave up 6 bases, with 8 bases separating them. CDR1 is MNHNS and CDR2 is SASEGT in the germline V gene. The DNA of the CDR3 is TGTGCCAGCAGACACCCGCATGGCTACACCTTC. Protein: CASRHPHGYTF.

The rearrangement uses TRBV12-3 or TRBV12-4 and TRBJ2-5; TRBD1 agrees at 9 bases. There are 16 residues in the CDR3. Germline trimming cut 6 bases from V and 0 bases from J; bases unmatched to any gene: 8. CDR3 sequence (DNA): TGTGCCAGCAGCCCTATGACAGGGGGGTACCAAGAGACCCAGTACTTC. It codes for CASSPMTGGYQETQYF.

This clonotype appeared many times. This sequence joins TRBV7-2 and TRBJ1-2, with 10 bases aligning to TRBD1. The V and J ends lost 11 bases and 8 bases, in that order; junction bases with no gene match: 17. The CDR3 length is 15 residues. Germline V gene data show CDR1 as SGHTA and CDR2 as FQGNSA. In DNA, the CDR3 is TGTGCCGGGACCTCCGGGACAGGGGAGACTAAGGGCTACACCTTC. Encoded protein: CAGTSGTGETKGYTF.

The chain has TRBV5-4 and TRBJ2-1, with 11 bases fitting TRBD2. The CDR3 extends over 17 amino acids. V was clipped by 4 bases and J by 9 bases; unmatched bases: 15. Germline-derived CDR1 and CDR2 are SGHNT and YYREEE (reference sequence). In DNA, the CDR3 is TGTGCCAGCAGCAGGGCCCCGACTAGCGGGAACAAACTTGAGCAGTTCTTC. This codes for CASSRAPTSGNKLEQFF.

This clonotype showed up just a few times. The V gene is TRBV14, the J gene TRBJ2-5; tentative D call: TRBD1 (5 bases). Deletions cut 4 bases from V and 1 base from J, with 10 bases between. In germline, CDR1 is SGHDN, CDR2 FVKESK. This CDR3 region has 14 residues. DNA of the CDR3: TGTGCCAGCAGCCCCCCAGGGATCCAAGAGACCCAGTACTTC. Amino acid sequence: CASSPPGIQETQYF.

This clonotype was observed once. The chain employs TRBV27 and TRBJ2-4; possibly TRBD1 for D (6 bases). V shed 8 bases and J shed 14 bases, with 16 bases lying between them. The CDR3 length is 11 residues. From germline, CDR1 is MNHEY and CDR2 SMNVEV (reference sequence). The CDR3 DNA reads as TGTGCCAGCGGTTCCCGGGACAAAGAGTACTTC. It yields the protein CASGSRDKEYF.